The clone carrying this T cell receptor (beta chain) showed up just a few times. The antigen is undetermined. This sample is part of a study of regulatory T cells in long-lasting Graves disease. Study observations and caveats: New patients shared fewer public clonotypes (966) than persistent patients did (around 2,900).

Library construction for TCR beta used iRepertoire HTBI primers and Arm-PCR of CDR3 regions. Authors' methods: The samples included around 60 TRBV and 14 to 15 TRBJ segments. Via MiXCR, TCRdb re-called the multiplex PCR reads, giving one row per CDR3 protein. The V and J calls shown here were made by TCRdb, not taken from the authors' results. The table lists roughly 490,000 distinct CDR3 sequences, 22% of them singletons, with around 12% in the top ten. As for time point: persistent/refractory GD, antithyroid drugs over 5 years with positive TRAb. Researchers made the TCR library from RNA that was extracted from PBMCs. The specimen comprised peripheral blood mononuclear cells (PBMCs), sampled when the disease was refractory, from a patient treated with antithyroid drugs. The receptor was derived from a female donor with Graves disease.

CDR3 bases: TGTGCCAGTACCCCGGGGAACTCCTACGAGCAGTACTTC. It encodes CASTPGNSYEQYF. V and J are TRBV3-1 and TRBJ2-7; a possible D gene is TRBD2 (5 bases). Trimming removed 9 bases at V and 0 bases at J, with 12 bases between. The CDR3 runs 13 residues. In germline, CDR1 is LGHDT, CDR2 YNNKEL (reference sequence).